This TCR beta chain originates from a study of post-analysis software for immune sequencing data. Per germline, CDR1 SEHNR and CDR2 FQNEAQ (reference sequence). Trimming cost V 2 bases and J 6 bases, with 9 bases left between them. This CDR3 spans 13 amino acids. Study-wide findings and caveats: Controls had lower frequencies than patients of five TRBV segments, which included TRBV5-6, TRBV5-1 and TRBV20-1.

The authors incorporated unique molecular identifiers into the TCR beta cDNA libraries. T cells numbering roughly 1 to 10 million yielded 500,000 to 550,000 cDNA molecules. MiXCR, run by TCRdb on the PCR reads, gives a single entry per CDR3 protein. The top ten hold around 0.56% of the sample, which has fewer than 850,000 distinct CDR3 sequences, 25% to 30% seen once. There are a few counts of this clonotype. Its specificity is not known. The clonotype was recovered from a girl between 10 and 17 years old with multiple sclerosis. Source material: blood. The rearrangement links TRBV7-9 to TRBJ2-3; possibly TRBD1 for D (5 bases). The CDR3 nucleotides read TGTGCCAGCAGCTTACTGTCAGGGGATACGCAGTATTTT. Residues: CASSLLSGDTQYF.